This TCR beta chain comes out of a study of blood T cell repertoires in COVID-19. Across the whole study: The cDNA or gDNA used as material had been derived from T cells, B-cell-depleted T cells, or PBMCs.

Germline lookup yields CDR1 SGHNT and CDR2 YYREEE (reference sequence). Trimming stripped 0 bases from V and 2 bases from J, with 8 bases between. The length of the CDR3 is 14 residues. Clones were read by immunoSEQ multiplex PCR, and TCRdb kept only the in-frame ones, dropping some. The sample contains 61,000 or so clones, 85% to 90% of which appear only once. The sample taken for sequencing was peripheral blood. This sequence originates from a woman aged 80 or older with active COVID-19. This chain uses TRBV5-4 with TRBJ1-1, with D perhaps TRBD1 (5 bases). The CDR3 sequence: CASSLGQINTEAFF. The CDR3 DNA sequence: TGTGCCAGCAGCTTGGGACAGATAAACACTGAAGCTTTCTTT.